These 10 T cell receptor beta chains were all obtained from the same sample, sequenced in a study of T cell repertoires in cytomegalovirus infection (dated by TCRdb to 2018 to 2020). Sequencing used an Illumina HiSeq 1500. In TCRdb, the public reads were trimmed at Q25 with fastp and aligned with MiXCR, with productive beta chains retained. Entries that share a CDR3 protein sequence are merged under the most common genes and DNA. The table for this sample lists 560,000 or so distinct CDR3 sequences; approximately 15% of them were counted only once. Around 25% of the sample is held by the ten biggest clonotypes. The source material was CD8+ T cells from PBMCs. The receptors stem from a human donor in good health (CMV status not recorded). Some clones in this sample may be carry-over from other donors' samples.

The chain uses TRBV2 and TRBJ2-4; 8 positions match TRBD1. J gave up 7 bases and V 8 bases, and 7 bases lay outside the gene matches. This CDR3 has 13 amino acids. The germline gives CDR1 SNHLY, CDR2 FYNNEI. CDR3 sequence reads: CASFTDRGNIQYF. The CDR3 DNA reads as TGTGCCAGCTTCACTGACAGGGGCAACATTCAGTACTTC.

This clonotype was counted many times. J is TRBJ2-1 and V is TRBV6-2 or TRBV6-3, with 7 bases matching TRBD1. Germline trimming cut 6 bases from V and 4 bases from J; bases unmatched to any gene: 15. CDR1 MNHEY and CDR2 SVGEGT come from the germline V gene. The CDR3 is 17 residues long. CDR3 amino acids: CASSAKRTGQLYNEQFF. In DNA form, the CDR3 reads TGTGCCAGCAGCGCAAAGCGGACGGGACAGCTATACAATGAGCAGTTCTTC.

The chain is built from TRBV19 and TRBJ2-2; 9 nucleotides line up with TRBD2. The CDR3 contains 18 residues. Germline CDR1 is LNHDA and CDR2 is SQIVND (reference sequence). V lost 9 bases to trimming and J lost 5 bases; unmatched junction nucleotides: 19. Here the CDR3 reads CASSYRGRGGLRTGELFF. DNA of the CDR3: TGTGCCAGCTCATACCGGGGGCGGGGGGGCCTCCGGACCGGGGAGCTGTTTTTT. The full variable domain, with the rest looked up from reference TRBV19 and TRBJ2-2, is DGGITQSPKYLFRKEGQNVTLSCEQNLNHDAMYWYRQDPGQGLRLIYYSQIVNDFQKGDIAEGYSVSREKKESFPLTVTSAQKNPTAFYLCASSYRGRGGLRTGELFFGEGSRLTVL.

In the case of this clonotype: A much larger clone differs from this one at a single base, so this may be a read error. Since the CDR3 does not end with the conserved phenylalanine or tryptophan, this likely comes from a read error. Because the CDR3's place on the DNA is in doubt, the DNA is left out and the CDR3 is given as listed by TCRdb. The chain couples TRBV7-8 to TRBJ2-7; the table names TRBD1, a call not compared with the DNA. The CDR3 is 14 residues long, ends included. The germline V gene encodes CDR1 SGHVS and CDR2 FQNEAQ. The CDR3 is CASSWDTPGDETYL.

This clonotype was observed at least ten times. The chain recombines TRBV12-3 or TRBV12-4 with TRBJ1-2; 11 bases agree with TRBD1. The junction had 10 bases not matched to a gene; V was cut back by 5 bases and J by 8 bases. The CDR3 spans 15 residues. Here the CDR3 reads CASSPGQGEADGYTF. In DNA form, the CDR3 reads TGTGCCAGCAGTCCGGGACAGGGGGAAGCTGACGGCTACACCTTC.

This clonotype turned up a few times. The chain carries TRBV20-1 and TRBJ2-1; D is ambiguous. The CDR3 length is 15 residues. Germline assignment: CDR1 DFQATT and CDR2 SNEGSKA (reference sequence). Between the trimmed V and J ends, which lost 5 bases and 0 bases, there was a span of 14 bases. CDR3 residues: CSARDSPSSYNEQFF. CDR3 bases: TGCAGTGCTCGCGACTCGCCGAGCTCCTACAATGAGCAGTTCTTC.

At least ten counts were recorded for this clonotype. The CDR3 bases are TGTGCCAGCAGCTTATGGACTAGGACTGGAGATACGCAGTATTTT. Residues: CASSLWTRTGDTQYF. V and J are TRBV11-1 and TRBJ2-3, with TRBD2 matching over 7 bases. The CDR3 has 15 amino acids. V gave up 2 bases and J gave up 5 bases; unmatched junction bases: 7. Germline V CDR1 and CDR2: SGHAT, FQDESV (reference sequence).

The chain recombines TRBV14 with TRBJ2-3, with 12 bases identical to TRBD1. The CDR3 spans 16 residues. V lost 5 bases to trimming and J lost 3 bases; unmatched junction nucleotides: 6. Germline assignment: CDR1 SGHDN and CDR2 FVKESK. The DNA for the CDR3 is TGTGCCAGCAGCAAGGGGACAGGGGGCCGAACAGATACGCAGTATTTT. Translating it yields CASSKGTGGRTDTQYF. Using reference TRBV14 and TRBJ2-3 for the parts outside the CDR3, the full variable domain is EAGVTQFPSHSVIEKGQTVTLRCDPISGHDNLYWYRRVMGKEIKFLLHFVKESKQDESGMPNNRFLAERTGGTYSTLKVQPAELEDSGVYFCASSKGTGGRTDTQYFGPGTRLTVL.

The rearrangement links TRBV7-3 to TRBJ2-3; D uncertain. Trimming removed 1 base at V and 7 bases at J, with 18 bases between. The CDR3 covers 16 residues. CDR1 is SGHTA, CDR2 FQGTGA, per germline. CDR3 nucleotides: TGTGCCAGCAGCTTAAGCGGCAGTGGTCTAAGAAATACGCAGTATTTT. This sequence encodes CASSLSGSGLRNTQYF. Using reference TRBV7-3 and TRBJ2-3 for the parts outside the CDR3, the full variable domain is GAGVSQTPSNKVTEKGKYVELRCDPISGHTALYWYRQSLGQGPEFLIYFQGTGAADDSGLPNDRFFAVRPEGSVSTLKIQRTERGDSAVYLCASSLSGSGLRNTQYFGPGTRLTVL.

Worth noting for this clonotype: A much larger clone is a single base away; this may be a read error. The chain uses TRBV11-2 and TRBJ1-4; 8 bases agree with TRBD1. Per the germline V gene, CDR1 is SGHAT and CDR2 is FQNNGV. The CDR3 runs 15 residues. This CDR3 reads CASSFPDREGEKMFF. CDR3 DNA: TGTGCCAGCAGCTTCCCGGACAGGGAGGGTGAAAAAATGTTTTTT.